The T cell receptor beta chain under discussion was sequenced for a study of metastatic and nonmetastatic thyroid tumors. The overall study: Repertoires from malignant and benign thyroid patients were compared across blood and tumor or nodule tissue.

Each patient came to thyroid surgery without any prior treatment (of any kind). TCRdb reassembled clones from the PCR reads with MiXCR. This sample has approximately 84,000 clones, with approximately 15% found just once. Turning to this clone: Germline and junction disagree at one end, which may indicate a read error.

Germline CDR1 MNHEY, CDR2 SVGEGT. This CDR3 spans 15 amino acids. The material sequenced was blood. V and J are TRBV6-2 or TRBV6-3 and TRBJ2-6; D is unclear. The source is a female donor with papillary thyroid cancer or a benign thyroid nodule (not recorded which). Some clones in this sample may be carry-over from other donors' samples. CDR3 in DNA: TGTGCCAGCATTTACGACAACTCTCGGGCCAACGTCCTGACTTTC. It specifies CASIYDNSRANVLTF.